These T cell receptor beta chains were read from a single sample in a study of T cells in Graves' hyperthyroidism and ophthalmopathy. Each CDR3 protein gets one entry after TCRdb re-called the multiplex PCR reads with MiXCR. The data contain about 530,000 distinct CDR3 sequences, more than 15% of them singletons. Specimen: blood. These receptors all come from a woman aged 18-29 years with Graves' ophthalmopathy. Both conserved end residues are part of each CDR3. The order of the fields is D gene, J gene, V gene, clone size, CDR3 DNA, CDR3 protein. D genes are given only for firm matches. Clone size, where shown, is once, few, many, or a class for clones that have expanded.

NA TRBJ1-2 TRBV19 NA TGTGCCAGTTTCGGAGGGGAAGGAAACTATGGCTACACCTTC CASFGGEGNYGYTF
TRBD2 TRBJ2-1 TRBV6-2/TRBV6-3 many TGTGCCAGCAGTTACTCGCTAGCGGGAGGGAATGAGCAGTTCTTC CASSYSLAGGNEQFF
TRBD2 TRBJ2-1 TRBV3-1 many TGTGCCAGCAGCCATCTCGAGCGGGGGGAGCAGTTCTTC CASSHLERGEQFF
TRBD1 TRBJ1-1 TRBV5-1 NA TGTGCCAGCAGCTTGAAGTATGTACAGGGGGTAGTGAACACTGAAGCTTTCTTT CASSLKYVQGVVNTEAFF
NA TRBJ2-1 TRBV29-1 many TGCAGCGTTGAAGCCGGTGCCAATGAGCAGTTCTTC CSVEAGANEQFF
NA TRBJ2-2 TRBV20-1 few TGCAGTGCCCCCAAGGGGGGGGTGGCCGGGGAGCTGTTTTTT CSAPKGGVAGELFF
NA TRBJ1-1 TRBV20-1 many TGCAGTGCTACCCACGATAAACCCGCAGGGGACAAGGCTTTCTTT CSATHDKPAGDKAFF
TRBD1 TRBJ1-2 TRBV4-1 few TGCGCCAGCAGCCAATCCCGGGACAGGGAGATGGATGGCTACACCTTC CASSQSRDREMDGYTF
NA TRBJ2-3 TRBV20-1 NA TGCAGTGCTAGATTGGCGGCAGGTGGGGCAGATACGCAGTATTTT CSARLAAGGADTQYF
NA TRBJ2-1 TRBV6-1 few TGTGCCAGCAGTGAAGGCCCGGGAATCTATGAGCAGTTCTTC CASSEGPGIYEQFF
NA TRBJ1-1 TRBV19 many TGTGCCAGTAGTATGGCCGGACAGAACACTGAAGCTTTCTTT CASSMAGQNTEAFF
NA TRBJ2-5 TRBV9 NA TGTGCCAGCAGCGCCTGGGGGGGGCCGGAAGAGACCCAGTACTTC CASSAWGGPEETQYF
TRBD2 TRBJ2-1 TRBV12-3/TRBV12-4 NA TGTGCCAGCATTCGGACTAGCGGGATCAATGAGCAGTTCTTC CASIRTSGINEQFF
NA TRBJ1-5 TRBV4-1 NA TGCGCCAGCAGCCAAGAGACAGGCAATCAGCCCCAGCATTTT CASSQETGNQPQHF
NA TRBJ2-1 TRBV13 NA TGTGCCAGCAGCAAAAGACAGGGAGGATACAATGAGCAGTTCTTC CASSKRQGGYNEQFF
TRBD2 TRBJ2-3 TRBV11-2 many TGTGCCAGCAGCCCCTTAGTTGTAGCGGGGGCCCACACGACGCAGTATTTT CASSPLVVAGAHTTQYF
NA TRBJ1-1 TRBV27 NA TGTGCCAGCAGTTTATCGTCCGGGGGTCTCACTGAAGCTTTCTTT CASSLSSGGLTEAFF
NA TRBJ1-1 TRBV3-1 many TGTGCCAGCAGCCAACAGGGAAGGCCTGAAGCTTTCTTT CASSQQGRPEAFF
NA TRBJ2-7 TRBV28 many TGTGCCAGCAGTTTACCCGGGGCAGGCTCCTACGAGCAGTACTTC CASSLPGAGSYEQYF
TRBD1 TRBJ2-2 TRBV24-1 many TGTGCCACCAGTGACCTTGGGACAGGGCGGACCGGGGAGCTGTTTTTT CATSDLGTGRTGELFF
NA TRBJ1-6 TRBV2 many TGTGCCAGCAGCTCCAGGTCCGGGTCCTATAATTCACCCCTCCACTTT CASSSRSGSYNSPLHF
TRBD2 TRBJ2-5 TRBV24-1 few TGTGCCACCAGTGACCCAAAGGGGACTAGCGGGAGAGAGACCCAGTACTTC CATSDPKGTSGRETQYF
NA TRBJ2-1 TRBV4-1 NA TGCGCCAGCAGCCAAGGGTTTCCTAGCAGCTCCTACAATGAGCAGTTCTTC CASSQGFPSSSYNEQFF
NA TRBJ1-5 TRBV4-1 many TGCGCCAGCAGGCCCTCCGTACGAACGGACAATCAGCCCCAGCATTTT CASRPSVRTDNQPQHF
TRBD1 TRBJ2-2 TRBV2 many TGTGCCAGCAGCGGACAGGAAACCGGGGAGCTGTTTTTT CASSGQETGELFF
TRBD1 TRBJ1-5 TRBV6-4 many TGTGCCAGCAGTGACTCGATTGGGGCAGGGGGCTTCGATCAGCCCCAGCATTTT CASSDSIGAGGFDQPQHF
NA TRBJ1-4 TRBV10-3 NA TGTGCCATCAGTGACAGGGGTTTATCTAATGAAAAACTGTTTTTT CAISDRGLSNEKLFF
NA TRBJ1-2 TRBV7-3 many TGTGCCAGCAGCACGTCCCGCAGGGACAACTATGGCTACACCTTC CASSTSRRDNYGYTF
NA TRBJ2-7 TRBV20-1 many TGCAGTGCTAGAGATATCGGCTACGAGCAGTACTTC CSARDIGYEQYF
TRBD1 TRBJ2-6 TRBV3-1 NA TGTGCCAGCAGCCATTCCGAATTCGGGACAGAGTCTGGGGCCAACGTCCTGACTTTC CASSHSEFGTESGANVLTF
NA TRBJ2-2 TRBV20-1 many TGCAGTGTTTGGCCCTTTAGACAGGGAGGCACCGGGGAGCTGTTTTTT CSVWPFRQGGTGELFF
NA TRBJ2-2 TRBV6-1 few TGTGCCAGCAGTCCTTTCGGGTGGAGGACCCTTATCGCGAACACCGGGGAGCTGTTTTTT CASSPFGWRTLIANTGELFF
NA TRBJ2-7 TRBV30 many TGTGCCTGGAGTCGGGGTTCTAGCTCCTACGAGCAGTACTTC CAWSRGSSSYEQYF
NA TRBJ2-2 TRBV10-3 NA TGTGCCATCAGTGGGGGTCGGACCGGGGAGCTGTTTTTT CAISGGRTGELFF
NA TRBJ2-3 TRBV2 many TGTGCCAGCAGTGTCGGGGGGCCCAGCACAGATACGCAGTATTTT CASSVGGPSTDTQYF